Following are 21 T cell receptor beta chains from one sample sequenced in a study of Graves' ophthalmopathy and Graves' hyperthyroidism. For repertoire sequencing, the TCR beta CDR3 regions were amplified from RNA transcripts. The library came from an HTBI-primed first-round RT-PCR and a second-round multiplex PCR. TCRdb independently ran MiXCR on the multiplex PCR reads; one entry per CDR3 protein. The sample has fewer than 250,000 distinct CDR3 sequences; just under 30% are singletons. The sequencing sample was made of peripheral blood. The origin of the receptors is a man aged 45-60 years with Graves' ophthalmopathy.

The V and J genes are TRBV2 and TRBJ1-1; D perhaps matches TRBD1 (5 bases). Germline CDR1 is SNHLY and CDR2 is FYNNEI. The length of the CDR3 is 13 residues. The ends were cut back, 7 bases at V and 0 bases at J, with 9 bases in the middle. CDR3 coding DNA: TGTGCCAGCACGACGGACATGAACACTGAAGCTTTCTTT. Its translation: CASTTDMNTEAFF.

This clonotype was seen repeatedly, ten times or more. The V and J genes are TRBV7-8 and TRBJ2-5; TRBD1 matches 8 bases. With 6 bases clipped from V and 3 bases from J, the junction kept 9 bases outside the gene matches. The CDR3 loop spans 15 amino acids. Germline V CDR1 and CDR2: SGHVS, FQNEAQ. DNA of the CDR3: TGTGCCAGCAGAAGAAAACCGGGACAGGAAGAGACCCAGTACTTC. Amino acids: CASRRKPGQEETQYF.

The V and J genes are TRBV6-5 and TRBJ1-3; D is possibly TRBD1 (6 bases). The CDR3 length is 14 residues. V lost 2 bases and J 2 bases, leaving 7 bases between the germline ends. Per germline, CDR1 MNHEY and CDR2 SVGAGI. CDR3 region: CASSYGGPGNTIYF. CDR3 bases: TGTGCCAGCAGTTACGGGGGGCCTGGAAACACCATATATTTT.

This clonotype was seen ten or more times. This chain connects TRBV20-1 to TRBJ2-7; possibly TRBD2 for D (6 bases). Trimming removed 2 bases at V and 3 bases at J, with 11 bases between. Germline CDR1 and CDR2: DFQATT and SNEGSKA (reference sequence). The CDR3 loop spans 13 amino acids. DNA for the CDR3: TGCAGTGCTAGACTAGCGACTAACTACGAGCAGTACTTC. It translates to CSARLATNYEQYF.

There are many counts of this clonotype. This rearrangement joins TRBV20-1 to TRBJ1-2; D is unresolved. The CDR3 is 13 amino acids. V was cut by 6 bases and J by 5 bases, with 16 bases left in between. CDR1 and CDR2 from the germline V gene are DFQATT and SNEGSKA (reference sequence). CDR3 in DNA: TGCAGTGCCCCACCCGGGAGCGGGTATGGCTACACCTTC. Encoded protein: CSAPPGSGYGYTF.

This clonotype was observed a single time. This sequence joins TRBV29-1 and TRBJ2-7, with 8 bases identical to TRBD1. The CDR3 is 12 residues long. Unmatched junction bases numbered 4, after V lost 6 bases and J lost 3 bases. Germline lookup yields CDR1 SQVTM and CDR2 ANQGSEA. The CDR3: CSVGQGGYEQYF. CDR3 DNA: TGCAGCGTCGGACAGGGTGGCTACGAGCAGTACTTC.

V and J are TRBV6-1 and TRBJ1-2, with D tentatively TRBD1 (5 bases). CDR1 and CDR2 from the germline V gene are MNHNS and SASEGT. The CDR3 runs to 12 residues. Trimming pared 3 bases from V and 8 bases from J, leaving 10 bases between. CDR3 protein: CASSEQGRGYTF. The DNA for the CDR3 is TGTGCCAGCAGTGAGCAGGGACGAGGCTACACCTTC.

This clonotype has a single count. The V gene is TRBV5-1, the J gene TRBJ2-7; the D gene is possibly TRBD2 (5 bases). The V gene's germline CDR1 is SGHRS and CDR2 YFSETQ. The CDR3 is 14 amino acids. V lost 2 bases and J lost 1, with 10 bases in between. The CDR3 DNA sequence: TGCGCCAGCAGCTTCAGTCCGGGATCCTACGAGCAGTACTTC. Translating it yields CASSFSPGSYEQYF.

This clonotype appeared many times. The chain has TRBV12-3 or TRBV12-4 and TRBJ1-2; a possible D gene is TRBD1 (5 bases). V was clipped by 2 bases and J by 0 bases, with 10 bases between them. The CDR3 contains 15 residues. The CDR3 DNA reads as TGTGCCAGCAGTTTACGGGGGACCGCTAACTATGGCTACACCTTC. Its protein is CASSLRGTANYGYTF.

The chain uses TRBV29-1 and TRBJ2-5, with TRBD1 as a possible D gene (5 bases). This CDR3 has 15 amino acids. Germline V gene sequence: CDR1 SQVTM, CDR2 ANQGSEA. Trimming left V 2 bases short and J 1 base short, with 14 bases between. The CDR3 bases are TGCAGCGTTGAACCCAAGACAGTACTCCAAGAGACCCAGTACTTC. This gives the protein CSVEPKTVLQETQYF.

The chain links TRBV6-5 to TRBJ2-7; a weak D match, TRBD1 (6 bases). This CDR3 spans 15 amino acids. The V end lost 0 bases, the J end lost 5 bases, and 14 bases lay between the germline ends. The V gene's germline CDR1 is MNHEY and CDR2 SVGAGI. The CDR3 DNA follows: TGTGCCAGCAGTTACTCGATCCAGGGGCGGGACGAGCAGTACTTC. Translated: CASSYSIQGRDEQYF.

This clonotype was seen many times. This chain links TRBV10-3 with TRBJ1-3; D gene uncertain. Trimming shortened V by 2 bases and J by 1 base, and 15 bases separated the two germline ends. Per the germline V gene, CDR1 is ENHRY and CDR2 is SYGVKD. The CDR3 sequence is 17 residues long. DNA for the CDR3: TGTGCCATCAGTGAGCAAGGCTTGCCTAATTCTGGAAACACCATATATTTT. Translation gives CAISEQGLPNSGNTIYF.

This clonotype was recorded at least ten times. J is TRBJ1-5 and V is TRBV7-4, with D uncertain. The CDR3 spans 16 residues. Trimming removed 5 bases from V and 0 bases from J, with 14 bases in between. CDR1 SGHVT and CDR2 SQSDAQ come from the germline V gene. The chain's CDR3 is CASSHSQWGSNQPQHF. As DNA, the CDR3 is TGTGCCAGCAGCCATAGTCAGTGGGGTAGCAATCAGCCCCAGCATTTT.

This sequence joins TRBV10-2 and TRBJ1-6; tentatively, D is TRBD1 (5 bases). Trimming cost V 6 bases and J 4 bases, with 16 bases left between them. CDR3 length: 16 amino acids. Germline-derived CDR1 and CDR2 are WSHSY and SAAADI. CDR3 region: CASRYGTTGYNSPLHF. CDR3 bases: TGCGCCAGCAGATATGGGACGACCGGGTATAATTCACCCCTCCACTTT.

This chain connects TRBV15 to TRBJ2-7, with D tentatively TRBD1 (5 bases). V was clipped by 1 base and J by 2 bases, with 12 bases between them. Germline V gene lookup returns CDR1 LNHNV and CDR2 YYDKDF (reference sequence). The CDR3 has 15 residues. CDR3 in amino acids: CATSRAGSSAYEQYF. CDR3 sequence (DNA): TGTGCCACCAGCAGAGCAGGGTCGTCCGCCTACGAGCAGTACTTC.

This clonotype was seen ten or more times. V usage is TRBV6-2 or TRBV6-3 and J usage is TRBJ2-5; D is unresolved. CDR3 length: 11 residues. V lost 6 bases and J 3 bases, leaving 5 bases between the germline ends. Germline CDR1 and CDR2: MNHEY and SVGEGT. CDR3 DNA sequence: TGTGCCAGCAGCCCGGAAGAGACCCAGTACTTC. Translation: CASSPEETQYF.

This chain connects TRBV7-6 to TRBJ1-5; D possibly corresponds to TRBD1 (6 bases). V was shortened by 2 bases and J by 7 bases, with 15 bases between the two germline ends. Looked up from germline, CDR1 is SGHVS and CDR2 is FNYEAQ. This CDR3 is built from 15 residues. CDR3 amino acids: CASSLNGGAVQPQHF. The DNA of the CDR3 is TGTGCCAGCAGCTTAAACGGGGGCGCCGTACAGCCCCAGCATTTT.

J is TRBJ2-5 and V is TRBV6-1; D is perhaps TRBD2 (7 bases). The CDR3 has 14 amino acids. Germline V gene sequence: CDR1 MNHNS, CDR2 SASEGT. Trimming left V 6 bases short and J 0 bases short, with 11 bases between. CDR3 DNA sequence: TGTGCCAGCAGGGGGGGGGGCTACCAAGAGACCCAGTACTTC. Protein product: CASRGGGYQETQYF.

This clonotype was counted ten times or more. This chain links TRBV29-1 with TRBJ2-7, with 7 bases that match TRBD1. J lost 0 bases, V lost 5 bases, and 7 bases had no gene match. Germline V gene data show CDR1 as SQVTM and CDR2 as ANQGSEA. The CDR3 spans 14 residues. CDR3 region: CSVIPGQRSYEQYF. The CDR3, as DNA: TGCAGCGTTATACCGGGACAGCGCTCCTACGAGCAGTACTTC.

Ten or more counts support this clonotype. The chain links TRBV12-3 or TRBV12-4 to TRBJ1-2, with unresolved D. This CDR3 contains 12 residues. With 2 bases removed from V and 3 bases from J, the gap between germline ends came to 4 bases. CDR3 DNA sequence: TGTGCCAGCAGTTTACAGGACTATGGCTACACCTTC. Protein: CASSLQDYGYTF.

This clonotype has ten or more counts. The chain links TRBV6-1 to TRBJ2-7; 10 bases are shared with TRBD1. The CDR3 contains 13 residues. V lost 8 bases and J lost 2; bases outside the gene matches: 3. Per germline, CDR1 MNHNS and CDR2 SASEGT. CDR3: CASGQGGPYEQYF. As DNA, the CDR3 is TGTGCCAGCGGACAGGGGGGCCCCTACGAGCAGTACTTC.